This T cell receptor (beta chain) was obtained from a study of blood T cell repertoires in COVID-19. For the study at large: Sources were T cells, B-cell-depleted T cells, or PBMCs; the material itself was cDNA or gDNA.

The CDR3 totals 13 residues. Deletions cut 2 bases from V and 5 bases from J, with 9 bases between. The authors' processing: For nucleated cells, counts were estimated from reference gene primer amplification. Method: immunoSEQ multiplex PCR; TCRdb's copy keeps in-frame clones and lacks some. V, J and clone size are those of that table, while D and trimming were read from the DNA. Of over 300,000 clones in the sample, almost 85% were seen once. This clone was seen a single time. This TCR came from a human donor in a cohort sampled during active COVID-19. The chain has TRBV12-3 or TRBV12-4 and TRBJ2-5; a weak D match, TRBD2 (5 bases). The sequenced sample consisted of peripheral blood. The CDR3 sequence is CASSLSGLETQYF. CDR3 sequence (DNA): TGTGCCAGCAGTTTATCGGGGTTGGAGACCCAGTACTTC.